A single sample gave rise to the 30 T cell receptor beta chains below, sequenced in a study of T cell responses to AZD1222 COVID-19 vaccine. Profiling relied on immunoSEQ multiplex PCR, and the TCRdb table lists in-frame clones only, not all of them. This sample carries around 250,000 clones, just over 90% of them seen once, and the ten largest clones take roughly 0.6%. Sequenced here: peripheral blood, sampled on day 0 of AZD1222 vaccination. The receptor set was obtained from an adult in good health.

This clone was picked up one time. The chain joins TRBV12-3 or TRBV12-4 to TRBJ2-7; D is perhaps TRBD1 (5 bases). Trimming took off 6 bases at V and 9 bases at J, with 15 bases between the two ends. The CDR3 consists of 12 residues. In nucleotides, the CDR3 is TGTGCCAGCAGCTTTGATGGGGCTAGGCAGTACTTC. This codes for CASSFDGARQYF.

The chain couples TRBV6-5 to TRBJ1-6; 11 nucleotides align to TRBD1. CDR1 is MNHEY and CDR2 is SVGAGI in the germline V gene. CDR3 length: 15 amino acids. V was clipped by 5 bases and J by 9 bases; unmatched bases: 6. The CDR3 spells CASSPSGTGGSPLHF. DNA for the CDR3: TGTGCCAGCAGTCCTTCCGGGACAGGGGGTTCACCCCTCCACTTT.

The chain is built from TRBV6-5 and TRBJ1-6; 7 positions match TRBD1. V lost 2 bases and J lost 8; bases outside the gene matches: 3. Germline lookup yields CDR1 MNHEY and CDR2 SVGAGI. The CDR3 covers 14 residues. The CDR3 reads CASSYGDSYSPLHF. In nucleotides, the CDR3 is TGTGCCAGCAGTTACGGGGACAGCTATTCACCCCTCCACTTT.

The rearrangement joins TRBV7-8 to TRBJ2-7, with 7 bases aligning to TRBD1. The CDR3 totals 15 residues. The germline V gene encodes CDR1 SGHVS and CDR2 FQNEAQ. Unmatched junction bases numbered 6, after V lost 2 bases and J lost 2 bases. DNA for the CDR3: TGTGCCAGCAGCTTAAGGGCAGGGGGACCCTACGAGCAGTACTTC. Residues: CASSLRAGGPYEQYF. The whole variable domain, filled in from reference TRBV7-8 and TRBJ2-7, reads GAGVSQSPRYKVAKRGQDVALRCDPISGHVSLFWYQQALGQGPEFLTYFQNEAQLDKSGLPSDRFFAERPEGSVSTLKIQRTQQEDSAVYLCASSLRAGGPYEQYFGPGTRLTVT.

This chain links TRBV4-3 with TRBJ2-1; weak D call: TRBD2 (6 bases). The length of the CDR3 is 14 residues. From germline, CDR1 is LGHNA and CDR2 YSLEER. V was trimmed by 2 bases and J by 4 bases, leaving 9 bases between them. CDR3 DNA: TGCGCCAGCAGCCAACAGGAGGGTTACAATGAGCAGTTCTTC. Translated, it gives CASSQQEGYNEQFF.

This CDR3 is CASSNGTSYEQYF. Here the CDR3 DNA reads TGTGCCAGCAGCAACGGGACCTCCTACGAGCAGTACTTC. V and J are TRBV21-1 and TRBJ2-7. TRBV21-1 is a recognized pseudogene. The CDR3 runs 13 residues.

The J gene is TRBJ2-2, the V gene TRBV9; D gene unclear. The CDR3 has 13 amino acids. V shed 3 bases and J shed 1 base, with 4 bases lying between them. CDR1 SGDLS and CDR2 YYNGEE come from the germline V gene. The CDR3: CASSGQNTGELFF. In DNA form, the CDR3 reads TGTGCCAGCAGCGGGCAGAACACCGGGGAGCTGTTTTTT. Together with reference TRBV9 and TRBJ2-2, the CDR3 gives the full variable domain: DSGVTQTPKHLITATGQRVTLRCSPRSGDLSVYWYQQSLDQGLQFLIQYYNGEERAKGNILERFSAQQFPDLHSELNLSSLELGDSALYFCASSGQNTGELFFGEGSRLTVL.

This clone was seen just once. The chain links TRBV7-2 to TRBJ2-3; D is unclear. Germline CDR1 is SGHTA and CDR2 is FQGNSA. The CDR3 consists of 13 residues. V lost 3 bases and J lost 3, with 7 bases in between. CDR3 sequence (DNA): TGTGCCAGCAGCTTTGGGGTAACAGATACGCAGTATTTT. Its translation: CASSFGVTDTQYF.

This chain connects TRBV15 to TRBJ2-2; D gene ambiguous. The ends were cut back, 8 bases at V and 7 bases at J, with 14 bases in the middle. The CDR3 extends over 13 amino acids. Germline V gene sequence: CDR1 LNHNV, CDR2 YYDKDF (reference sequence). The CDR3 reads CATQDLFYGELFF. CDR3 DNA sequence: TGTGCCACCCAAGACCTTTTCTACGGGGAGCTGTTTTTT.

This sequence joins TRBV30 and TRBJ2-5; 8 bases fit TRBD2. This CDR3 is built from 15 residues. Germline V gene sequence: CDR1 GTSNPN, CDR2 SVGIG (reference sequence). Unmatched junction bases numbered 10, after V lost 1 base and J lost 6 bases. CDR3 nucleotide sequence: TGTGCCTGGAGTGGGATCGGGAGGGGCGCAAAGACCCAGTACTTC. Translated: CAWSGIGRGAKTQYF.

This clone was recorded once. This chain joins TRBV5-4 and TRBJ2-1; possibly TRBD1 for D (6 bases). The length of the CDR3 is 16 residues. Trimming cost V 2 bases and J 12 bases, with 24 bases left between them. CDR1 and CDR2 from the germline V gene are SGHNT and YYREEE (reference sequence). CDR3 protein: CASSLGGIHGSYGQFF. The CDR3 bases are TGTGCCAGCAGCTTAGGGGGAATTCATGGTAGCTATGGGCAGTTCTTC.

The gene calls are TRBV18 and TRBJ1-2; 7 nucleotides line up with TRBD1. With V trimmed by 0 bases and J by 6 bases, 4 bases remained unmatched. The CDR3 covers 14 residues. The V gene's germline CDR1 is KGHSH and CDR2 LQKENI. Here the CDR3 reads CASSPPGTAHGYTF. CDR3 DNA: TGTGCCAGCTCACCACCAGGGACAGCTCATGGCTACACCTTC.

The chain links TRBV18 to TRBJ2-1; 12 bases fit TRBD2. After removal of 0 bases from V and 6 bases from J, the junction contained 3 bases not matched to a gene. This CDR3 spans 16 amino acids. Germline V gives CDR1 KGHSH, CDR2 LQKENI. The CDR3 nucleotides read TGTGCCAGCTCACCACCGGGACTAGCGGGCTCCAATGAGCAGTTCTTC. Translated: CASSPPGLAGSNEQFF.

The genes are TRBV5-6 and TRBJ2-7, with D possibly being TRBD1 (5 bases). V gave up 0 bases and J gave up 2 bases, with 15 bases separating them. This CDR3 spans 16 amino acids. The V gene's germline CDR1 is SGHDT and CDR2 YYEEEE. CDR3 coding DNA: TGTGCCAGCAGCTTGGCATATTATGACAGCACCTACGAGCAGTACTTC. This sequence encodes CASSLAYYDSTYEQYF. Full variable domain (outside the CDR3, taken from reference TRBV5-6 and TRBJ2-7): DAGVTQSPTHLIKTRGQQVTLRCSPKSGHDTVSWYQQALGQGPQFIFQYYEEEERQRGNFPDRFSGHQFPNYSSELNVNALLLGDSALYLCASSLAYYDSTYEQYFGPGTRLTVT.

A single count supports this clone. V gene TRBV5-5 combines with J gene TRBJ1-5; TRBD1 is a possible D gene (5 bases). This CDR3 has 14 amino acids. With 2 bases removed from V and 7 bases from J, the gap between germline ends came to 13 bases. Germline values: CDR1 SGHKS, CDR2 YYEKEE (reference sequence). CDR3 coding DNA: TGTGCCAGCAGCTTCACGACTGGGGGGCAGCCCCAGCATTTT. Translating gives CASSFTTGGQPQHF.

The chain uses TRBV2 and TRBJ2-5; 7 nucleotides line up with TRBD1. Trimming at V came to 0 bases and at J to 4 bases, leaving 8 bases not matched to a gene. The germline V gene encodes CDR1 SNHLY and CDR2 FYNNEI. The CDR3 covers 16 residues. This CDR3 is CASSEAGTAKRETQYF. Here the CDR3 DNA reads TGTGCCAGCAGTGAAGCCGGGACAGCAAAACGAGAGACCCAGTACTTC.

This chain uses TRBV12-3 or TRBV12-4 with TRBJ2-7; D gene unclear. The V end was cut by 0 bases, the J end by 2 bases, with 5 bases between. The CDR3 has 13 amino acids. The CDR3: CASSLAVPYEQYF. Here the CDR3 DNA reads TGTGCCAGCAGTTTAGCGGTACCCTACGAGCAGTACTTC.

Remarks on this clone: This sample includes further DNA sequences coding for the same CDR3. The rearrangement links TRBV12-3 or TRBV12-4 to TRBJ1-5; D not resolved. The CDR3 sequence is 13 residues long. Between the trimmed V and J ends, which lost 3 bases and 4 bases, there was a span of 7 bases. The CDR3 nucleotides are TGTGCCAGCAGTTTTGGCGGGAATCAGCCCCAGCATTTT. It encodes CASSFGGNQPQHF.

The chain uses TRBV2 and TRBJ1-3; D is unclear. In germline, CDR1 is SNHLY, CDR2 FYNNEI. The CDR3 is 13 amino acids. Trimming stripped 7 bases from V and 8 bases from J, with 15 bases between. The CDR3 nucleotides read TGTGCCAGCAAAAAGGAAACCTCCGACACCATATATTTT. Amino acid sequence: CASKKETSDTIYF.

V gene TRBV18 combines with J gene TRBJ1-2; 9 bases match TRBD1. Trimming at V came to 3 bases and at J to 5 bases, leaving 10 bases not matched to a gene. The CDR3 is made up of 16 amino acids. Germline loops: CDR1 KGHSH, CDR2 LQKENI. The CDR3 spells CASSPQRTGVRYGYTF. The CDR3 DNA reads as TGTGCCAGCTCACCCCAAAGGACAGGGGTCAGGTATGGCTACACCTTC. The complete variable domain, with remaining parts taken from reference TRBV18 and TRBJ1-2, reads NAGVMQNPRHLVRRRGQEARLRCSPMKGHSHVYWYRQLPEEGLKFMVYLQKENIIDESGMPKERFSAEFPKEGPSILRIQQVVRGDSAAYFCASSPQRTGVRYGYTFGSGTRLTVV.

This clone was seen more than once but under ten times. This chain connects TRBV18 to TRBJ1-5; 9 nucleotides agree with TRBD1. The J segment lost 4 bases and the V segment lost 6 bases, leaving 7 bases of the junction unmatched. Germline CDR1 and CDR2: KGHSH and LQKENI. The CDR3 has 15 residues. CDR3 sequence (DNA): TGTGCCAGCTCGCCCGGGACAGGGCGTAATCAGCCCCAGCATTTT. It translates to CASSPGTGRNQPQHF.

This clone was seen repeatedly, ten times or more. The chain recombines TRBV29-1 with TRBJ1-2, with TRBD1 matching 10 bases. The germline V gene has CDR1 SQVTM and CDR2 ANQGSEA. CDR3 length equals 14 residues. The V gene end was trimmed by 7 bases and the J gene end by 6 bases; junction bases not matched to a gene: 11. CDR3 amino acids: CSAAGTGEKNGYTF. The CDR3 region has the DNA TGCAGCGCCGCCGGGACAGGGGAAAAGAATGGCTACACCTTC.

The chain combines TRBV30 with TRBJ2-5; D assignment may be TRBD1 or TRBD2 (5 bases each). Deletions cut 2 bases from V and 4 bases from J, with 11 bases between. Germline V gene lookup returns CDR1 GTSNPN and CDR2 SVGIG (reference sequence). This CDR3 is built from 13 residues. CDR3 in DNA: TGTGCCTGGAGTCGGGACCCCCGAGAGACCCAGTACTTC. This gives the protein CAWSRDPRETQYF.

The V gene is TRBV28, the J gene TRBJ2-1; D is ambiguous. This CDR3 contains 14 residues. The V gene lost 5 bases and the J gene lost 4 bases, with 12 bases spanning the gap. Germline loops: CDR1 MDHEN, CDR2 SYDVKM. The CDR3 region has the DNA TGTGCCAGCAGTCTCCCCGAATCTTACAATGAGCAGTTCTTC. Its protein product is CASSLPESYNEQFF.

This clone showed up just once. The V call is TRBV9, the J call TRBJ1-6; D gene unclear. V was trimmed by 4 bases and J by 11 bases, leaving 13 bases between them. The CDR3 loop spans 13 amino acids. CDR1 and CDR2 from the germline V gene are SGDLS and YYNGEE. The CDR3 DNA is TGTGCCAGCAGCTCGGACGGCCGGGCACCCCTCCACTTT. It is translated as CASSSDGRAPLHF.

The rearrangement uses TRBV4-1 and TRBJ2-7; D not certain. Germline V lookup: CDR1 MGHRA, CDR2 YSYEKL. Trimming removed 0 bases from V and 2 bases from J, with 8 bases in between. There are 14 residues in the CDR3. CDR3 in DNA: TGCGCCAGCAGCCAAGATCCCGGCGCCTACGAGCAGTACTTC. This gives the protein CASSQDPGAYEQYF.

Only a few counts were recorded for this clone. This chain joins TRBV4-1 and TRBJ1-1; maybe TRBD1 (6 bases). V was pared by 0 bases and J by 7 bases, with 15 bases between. Germline loops: CDR1 MGHRA, CDR2 YSYEKL. This CDR3 has 15 amino acids. CDR3 sequence (DNA): TGCGCCAGCAGCCAAGATTTCCAGGGGTCAAATGAAGCTTTCTTT. Translated: CASSQDFQGSNEAFF.

The J gene is TRBJ1-1, the V gene TRBV12-3 or TRBV12-4; D is possibly TRBD1 (6 bases). The length of the CDR3 is 13 residues. Trimming left V 6 bases short and J 4 bases short, with 12 bases between. Here the CDR3 reads CASRSRGPTEAFF. CDR3 nucleotides: TGTGCCAGCAGATCCAGGGGTCCCACTGAAGCTTTCTTT.

The chain links TRBV10-3 to TRBJ1-5; 8 bases are shared with TRBD1. Germline CDR1 and CDR2: ENHRY and SYGVKD. V dropped 5 bases and J dropped 5; count of bases not matched to a gene: 11. The CDR3 loop spans 16 amino acids. The CDR3 protein is CAISPGQAKGDQPQHF. The CDR3 bases are TGTGCCATCAGTCCGGGACAGGCCAAGGGGGATCAGCCCCAGCATTTT.

The chain couples TRBV7-9 to TRBJ1-1, with D perhaps TRBD1 (5 bases). From germline, CDR1 is SEHNR and CDR2 FQNEAQ (reference sequence). Trimming took 6 bases from V and 11 from J, leaving 16 bases between them. The CDR3 is 12 amino acids. CDR3 amino acids: CASRPFVGGAFF. DNA of the CDR3: TGTGCCAGCAGGCCTTTCGTTGGGGGGGCTTTCTTT.